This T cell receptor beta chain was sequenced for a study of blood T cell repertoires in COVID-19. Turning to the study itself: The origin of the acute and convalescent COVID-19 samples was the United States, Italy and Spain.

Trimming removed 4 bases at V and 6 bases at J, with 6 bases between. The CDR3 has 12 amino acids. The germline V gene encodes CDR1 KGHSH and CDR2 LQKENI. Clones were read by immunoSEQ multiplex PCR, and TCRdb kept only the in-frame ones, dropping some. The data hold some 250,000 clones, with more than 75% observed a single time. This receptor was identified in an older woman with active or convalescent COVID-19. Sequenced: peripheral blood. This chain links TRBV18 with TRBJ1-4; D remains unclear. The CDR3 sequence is CASSLLDEKLFF. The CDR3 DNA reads TGTGCCAGCTCACTACTAGATGAAAAACTGTTTTTT.